The 7 T cell receptor beta chains below come from one sample, sequenced in a study of blood T cell repertoires in COVID-19. Profiling relied on immunoSEQ multiplex PCR, and the TCRdb table lists in-frame clones only, not all of them. Among 55,000 to 80,000 clones listed, approximately 80% were seen once. The sequencing sample was made of peripheral blood. Source of these receptors: an older woman with acute or convalescent COVID-19.

The CDR3 nucleotides are TGCGCCAGCAGCTTATCGGGAGGCGGTGGCACTGAAGCTTTCTTT. Its translation: CASSLSGGGGTEAFF. J is TRBJ1-1 and V is TRBV5-1; no definite D call. The CDR3 spans 15 residues. Germline values: CDR1 SGHRS, CDR2 YFSETQ. V lost 2 bases and J 4 bases, leaving 15 bases between the germline ends.

The gene calls are TRBV20-1 and TRBJ2-3; D unclear. Germline-derived CDR1 and CDR2 are DFQATT and SNEGSKA (reference sequence). Between the trimmed V and J ends, which lost 3 bases and 6 bases, there was a span of 4 bases. There are 10 residues in the CDR3. For the CDR3, the DNA is TGCAGTGCTAGGAGGGATACGCAGTATTTT. This gives the protein CSARRDTQYF.

CDR3 amino acids: CASSYAGVTVEAFF. Written as DNA, the CDR3 is TGTGCCAGCAGCTACGCGGGGGTTACGGTTGAAGCTTTCTTT. This chain links TRBV13 with TRBJ1-1, with D possibly TRBD1 on 5 matching bases. Germline loops: CDR1 PRHDT, CDR2 FYEKMQ (reference sequence). V lost 4 bases and J lost 7, with 16 bases in between. CDR3 length equals 14 residues. The entire variable domain, with the rest obtained from reference TRBV13 and TRBJ1-1, is as follows: AAGVIQSPRHLIKEKRETATLKCYPIPRHDTVYWYQQGPGQDPQFLISFYEKMQSDKGSIPDRFSAQQFSDYHSELNMSSLELGDSALYFCASSYAGVTVEAFFGQGTRLTVV.

V is TRBV10-2 and J is TRBJ2-7, with D possibly matching TRBD2 (5 bases). Trimming left V 5 bases short and J 2 bases short, with 16 bases between. Germline loops: CDR1 WSHSY, CDR2 SAAADI. The CDR3 loop spans 15 amino acids. The CDR3 coding sequence is TGCGCCAGCAGTTCGTCGGAGGACTCTACCTACGAGCAGTACTTC. Translated: CASSSSEDSTYEQYF.

CDR3 nucleotides: TGCGCCAGCACGACGACAGGGCTAAGTTACGAGCAGTACTTC. Translating it yields CASTTTGLSYEQYF. The chain carries TRBV10-1 and TRBJ2-7; TRBD1 aligns across 7 bases. Looked up from germline, CDR1 is WNHNN and CDR2 is SYGVQD (reference sequence). Unmatched junction bases numbered 10, after V lost 7 bases and J lost 4 bases. The CDR3 consists of 14 residues.

This chain connects TRBV18 to TRBJ1-1, with D maybe TRBD1 (5 bases). The germline gives CDR1 KGHSH, CDR2 LQKENI. CDR3 size: 15 residues. V dropped 5 bases and J dropped 5 bases, with 18 bases sitting between them. CDR3 amino acids: CASSSGGERRTEAFF. CDR3 sequence (DNA): TGTGCCAGCTCATCCGGGGGGGAACGGAGGACTGAAGCTTTCTTT.

The rearrangement links TRBV7-6 to TRBJ2-3; D is uncertain. Germline V CDR1 and CDR2: SGHVS, FNYEAQ. The germline V and J ends were trimmed by 4 bases and 2 bases, with 13 bases remaining between them. The CDR3 spans 15 residues. In DNA form, the CDR3 reads TGTGCCAGCAGCTCCCTGCCCCTGGCCACAGATACGCAGTATTTT. Translation gives CASSSLPLATDTQYF.